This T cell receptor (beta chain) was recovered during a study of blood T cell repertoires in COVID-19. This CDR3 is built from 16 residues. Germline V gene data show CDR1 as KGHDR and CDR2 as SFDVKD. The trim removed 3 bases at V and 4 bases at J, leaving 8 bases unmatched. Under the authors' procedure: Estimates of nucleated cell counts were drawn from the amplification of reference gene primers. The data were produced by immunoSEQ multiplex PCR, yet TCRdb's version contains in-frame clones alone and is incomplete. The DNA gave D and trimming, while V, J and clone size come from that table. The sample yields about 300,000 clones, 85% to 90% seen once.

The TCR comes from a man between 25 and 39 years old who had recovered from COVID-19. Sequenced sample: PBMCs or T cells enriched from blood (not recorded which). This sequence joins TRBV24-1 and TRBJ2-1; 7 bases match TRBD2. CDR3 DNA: TGTGCCACCAGTGATAGGCTAGCGGATAATTACAATGAGCAGTTCTTC. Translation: CATSDRLADNYNEQFF.